This T cell receptor (beta chain) comes out of a study of blood T cells in healthy people across ages. Points from the study as a whole: Roughly linearly, TCR beta diversity per million T cells fell as age increased.

This CDR3 contains 13 residues. Germline values: CDR1 DFQATT, CDR2 SNEGSKA (reference sequence). Then a second PCR, running roughly 7 to 11 cycles, was carried out with a sample-barcoded 5' primer and a J-beta primer mix. TCRdb fed the 5' RACE reads into MiXCR, producing one record per CDR3 protein. The sample consists of about 1.5 million distinct CDR3 sequences, approximately 42% of them appearing once. Donors were healthy Caucasian individuals from Russia aged roughly 6 to 90. Worth noting for this clonotype: Its target is unknown.

This rearrangement joins TRBV20-1 to TRBJ2-5; 9 bases match TRBD1. The DNA end is more similar to TRBJ2-7, so the J call may be wrong. The sample was blood. The receptor was derived from a woman aged 18 to 35 in good health. The chain's CDR3 is CSASRGTGYEQYF. The CDR3 nucleotides read TGCAGTGCTAGTCGAGGGACAGGGTACGAGCAGTACTTC.